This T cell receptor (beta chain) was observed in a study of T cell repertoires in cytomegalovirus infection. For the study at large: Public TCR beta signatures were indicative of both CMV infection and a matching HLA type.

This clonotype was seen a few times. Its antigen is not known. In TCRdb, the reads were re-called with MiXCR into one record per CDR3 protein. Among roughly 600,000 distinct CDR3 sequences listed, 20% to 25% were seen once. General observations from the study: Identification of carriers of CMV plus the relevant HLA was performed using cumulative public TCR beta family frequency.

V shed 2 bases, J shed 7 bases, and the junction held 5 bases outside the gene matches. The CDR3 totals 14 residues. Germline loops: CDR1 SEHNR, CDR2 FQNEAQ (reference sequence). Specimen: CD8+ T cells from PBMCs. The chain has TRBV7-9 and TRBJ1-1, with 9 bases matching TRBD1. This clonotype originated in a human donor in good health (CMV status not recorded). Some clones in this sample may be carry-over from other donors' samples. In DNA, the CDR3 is TGTGCCAGCAGCTTAAGACAGGGGGACATTGAAGCTTTCTTT. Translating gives CASSLRQGDIEAFF.